What follows are 30 T cell receptor beta chains derived from one specimen sequenced in a study of shared clonotypes between healthy human individuals. TCRdb keeps only in-frame clones here, not all; method: immunoSEQ multiplex PCR. Among 2 million to 2.5 million clones listed, roughly 95% were seen once. The sample taken for sequencing was naive CD4+ T cells sorted from blood. As for subset: CD45RA+ positively selected. The receptors stem from a man aged 18 to 29 in good health.

The chain uses TRBV11-3 and TRBJ2-3; the match to TRBD2 covers 9 bases. Per the germline V gene, CDR1 is SGHNT and CDR2 is YENEEA. The CDR3 totals 15 residues. Trimming at V came to 6 bases and at J to 6 bases, leaving 10 bases not matched to a gene. CDR3 DNA: TGTGCCAGCAGTCCGAGCGGGGGGCCCGGGGATACGCAGTATTTT. This codes for CASSPSGGPGDTQYF.

The rearrangement links TRBV5-4 to TRBJ2-3, with D perhaps TRBD1 (5 bases). The CDR3 length is 13 residues. Between the trimmed V and J ends, which lost 4 bases and 4 bases, there was a span of 10 bases. Germline values: CDR1 SGHNT, CDR2 YYREEE (reference sequence). As DNA, the CDR3 is TGTGCCAGCAGCGCCGGACAATCAGATACGCAGTATTTT. Its protein is CASSAGQSDTQYF. Variable domain in full (rest from reference TRBV5-4 and TRBJ2-3): ETGVTQSPTHLIKTRGQQVTLRCSSQSGHNTVSWYQQALGQGPQFIFQYYREEENGRGNFPPRFSGLQFPNYSSELNVNALELDDSALYLCASSAGQSDTQYFGPGTRLTVL.

The gene calls are TRBV28 and TRBJ1-1; TRBD1 is a possible D gene (6 bases). Germline V gene data show CDR1 as MDHEN and CDR2 as SYDVKM. V lost 7 bases and J lost 4, with 13 bases in between. This CDR3 has 13 amino acids. CDR3 protein: CASTRGAPTEAFF. CDR3 in DNA: TGTGCCAGCACCCGGGGGGCGCCCACTGAAGCTTTCTTT.

The chain links TRBV11-2 to TRBJ2-3; D unresolved. Germline CDR1 SGHAT, CDR2 FQNNGV. The CDR3 runs 12 residues. The V end lost 4 bases, the J end lost 2 bases, and 4 bases lay between the germline ends. CDR3 DNA sequence: TGTGCCAGCAGCTGGGCCACAGATACGCAGTATTTT. Its translation: CASSWATDTQYF.

The chain uses TRBV25-1 and TRBJ2-5, with D perhaps TRBD1 (5 bases). Between the trimmed V and J ends, which lost 3 bases and 5 bases, there was a span of 13 bases. CDR3 size: 14 residues. Germline loops: CDR1 MGHDK, CDR2 SYGVNS. The DNA of the CDR3 is TGTGCCAGCAGTGAGGAAGGGGCCTTGGAGACCCAGTACTTC. Amino acids: CASSEEGALETQYF.

The chain combines TRBV9 with TRBJ2-1; maybe TRBD2 (5 bases). CDR1 SGDLS and CDR2 YYNGEE come from the germline V gene. V lost 4 bases to trimming and J lost 1 base, with 9 bases between them. CDR3 length: 14 residues. CDR3 nucleotide sequence: TGTGCCAGCAGCCTCAGGACTTCCTACAATGAGCAGTTCTTC. This encodes CASSLRTSYNEQFF.

Remarks on this clone: Other nucleotide sequences from this sample produce the same CDR3. The chain is built from TRBV5-4 and TRBJ1-1; perhaps TRBD1 as D (6 bases). Trimming pared 2 bases from V and 5 bases from J, leaving 13 bases between. CDR1 and CDR2 from the germline V gene are SGHNT and YYREEE (reference sequence). The CDR3 consists of 14 residues. This CDR3 reads CASSLGQGSTEAFF. The DNA for the CDR3 is TGTGCCAGCAGCTTAGGGCAGGGGAGTACTGAAGCTTTCTTT.

The chain uses TRBV5-1 and TRBJ2-5; D unresolved. CDR3 length equals 13 residues. The V end was cut by 3 bases, the J end by 3 bases, with 9 bases between. The germline V gene has CDR1 SGHRS and CDR2 YFSETQ. CDR3 residues: CASSSGVKETQYF. The CDR3 coding sequence is TGCGCCAGCAGCTCCGGAGTAAAAGAGACCCAGTACTTC.

The CDR3 spells CASSYERNQQFF. CDR3 nucleotides: TGTGCCAGCAGTTATGAGCGTAATCAGCAGTTCTTC. The V gene is TRBV2, the J gene TRBJ2-1; D remains ambiguous. Trimming took 5 bases from V and 11 from J, leaving 13 bases between them. CDR1 is SNHLY, CDR2 FYNNEI, per germline. The CDR3 covers 12 residues.

The V gene is TRBV28, the J gene TRBJ1-1; no reliable D call. Germline lookup yields CDR1 MDHEN and CDR2 SYDVKM. The ends were cut back, 6 bases at V and 0 bases at J, with 11 bases in the middle. This CDR3 has 14 amino acids. As DNA, the CDR3 is TGTGCCAGCAGCCGTAGATCCCTGAACACTGAAGCTTTCTTT. Translated: CASSRRSLNTEAFF.

This clone was found once. This chain's CDR3 is CASSQPRTGKADTQYF. The CDR3 region has the DNA TGTGCCAGCAGCCAGCCGAGGACAGGGAAGGCAGATACGCAGTATTTT. The V call is TRBV5-4, the J call TRBJ2-3; 8 bases agree with TRBD1. This CDR3 region has 16 residues. V lost 4 bases to trimming and J lost 4 bases; unmatched junction nucleotides: 11. CDR1 and CDR2 from the germline V gene are SGHNT and YYREEE (reference sequence).

This clone was observed once. The chain recombines TRBV28 with TRBJ2-6, with 7 bases identical to TRBD2. J was trimmed by 2 bases and V by 6 bases; bases with no gene match: 16. CDR1 is MDHEN, CDR2 SYDVKM, per germline. The CDR3 is 19 residues long. DNA for the CDR3: TGTGCCAGCAGACCGACTAGCAGGGCCTGGAGGGCTGGGGCCAACGTCCTGACTTTC. Translated, it gives CASRPTSRAWRAGANVLTF. The variable domain in full, with the rest retrieved from reference TRBV28 and TRBJ2-6, is DVKVTQSSRYLVKRTGEKVFLECVQDMDHENMFWYRQDPGLGLRLIYFSYDVKMKEKGDIPEGYSVSREKKERFSLILESASTNQTSMYLCASRPTSRAWRAGANVLTFGAGSRLTVL.

The J gene is TRBJ1-1, the V gene TRBV30, with a weak D call TRBD1 (5 bases). The CDR3 totals 12 residues. Germline lookup yields CDR1 GTSNPN and CDR2 SVGIG (reference sequence). V was pared by 1 base and J by 13 bases, with 16 bases between. The CDR3 coding sequence is TGTGCCTGGAGTGCCTCCGGGACGCGGGGTTTCTTT. Its translation is CAWSASGTRGFF.

The rearrangement joins TRBV28 to TRBJ2-5, with a possible D match to TRBD1 (5 bases). The CDR3 runs 16 residues. Germline CDR1 is MDHEN and CDR2 is SYDVKM. This chain's CDR3 is CGTQQGRKGSRETQYF. The DNA of the CDR3 is TGTGGCACCCAGCAGGGTCGTAAGGGCTCTAGGGAGACCCAGTACTTC.

The chain uses TRBV10-3 and TRBJ2-1; weak D call: TRBD2 (5 bases). Trimming took 10 bases from V and 8 from J, leaving 18 bases between them. This CDR3 contains 13 residues. Germline CDR1 reads ENHRY; CDR2 reads SYGVKD. CDR3 coding DNA: TGTGCCACCCACAAGAGGCTAGCCGATGAGCAGTTCTTC. Protein: CATHKRLADEQFF.

The chain has TRBV11-2 and TRBJ1-3; 7 bases are shared with TRBD1. CDR1 is SGHAT, CDR2 FQNNGV, per germline. This CDR3 is built from 17 residues. V dropped 5 bases and J dropped 0; count of bases not matched to a gene: 10. In DNA form, the CDR3 reads TGTGCCAGCAGCCCGCGGGAGACAGGGACCTCTGGAAACACCATATATTTT. Translation: CASSPRETGTSGNTIYF.

The gene calls are TRBV4-1 and TRBJ1-6; 8 bases align to TRBD1. This CDR3 region has 15 residues. Trimming cost V 5 bases and J 9 bases; bases outside gene matches: 9. Germline CDR1 MGHRA, CDR2 YSYEKL. The CDR3, as DNA: TGCGCCAGCAGCGGATGGACAGGGAAGGGTTCACCCCTCCACTTT. Translation gives CASSGWTGKGSPLHF.

The chain is built from TRBV5-1 and TRBJ2-2; tentatively, D is TRBD2 (5 bases). This CDR3 spans 14 amino acids. Germline V gives CDR1 SGHRS, CDR2 YFSETQ. V was cut by 4 bases and J by 4 bases, with 11 bases left in between. CDR3 in amino acids: CASSGGLSTGELFF. As DNA, the CDR3 is TGCGCCAGCAGCGGAGGACTGAGCACCGGGGAGCTGTTTTTT.

Details on this clone: The same CDR3 can be traced to other DNA sequences in this sample. The chain links TRBV7-8 to TRBJ2-7; TRBD1 matches at 7 bases. J was trimmed by 3 bases and V by 4 bases; bases with no gene match: 3. CDR3 length: 13 residues. In germline, CDR1 is SGHVS, CDR2 FQNEAQ. CDR3 DNA: TGTGCCAGCAGCTCGGACAGGTTCTACGAGCAGTACTTC. Protein product: CASSSDRFYEQYF.

The rearrangement links TRBV19 to TRBJ2-5, with 7 bases identical to TRBD1. CDR1 is LNHDA, CDR2 SQIVND, per germline (reference sequence). This CDR3 has 13 residues. The junction had 6 bases not matched to a gene; V was cut back by 7 bases and J by 4 bases. The CDR3 reads CASKAGGTETQYF. The CDR3 DNA follows: TGTGCCAGTAAGGCAGGGGGAACAGAGACCCAGTACTTC.

About this clone: The identical CDR3 is also encoded by other nucleotide sequences in the sample. The rearrangement uses TRBV28 and TRBJ2-7; D gene ambiguous. Deletions cut 3 bases from V and 3 bases from J, with 9 bases between. The CDR3 spans 13 residues. The germline gives CDR1 MDHEN, CDR2 SYDVKM. The CDR3: CASSLWSSYEQYF. CDR3 nucleotide sequence: TGTGCCAGCAGTTTGTGGTCTAGCTACGAGCAGTACTTC.

Points on this clone: Other DNA sequences of this sample code for an identical CDR3. This chain links TRBV9 with TRBJ1-1, with D perhaps matching TRBD1 (5 bases). Trimming pared 0 bases from V and 1 base from J, leaving 7 bases between. Germline V gives CDR1 SGDLS, CDR2 YYNGEE. The CDR3 runs to 14 residues. The CDR3 DNA follows: TGTGCCAGCAGCGTAGCGGGGGAGAACACTGAAGCTTTCTTT. Its translation: CASSVAGENTEAFF.

Concerning this clone itself: Different DNA sequences within this sample yield the same CDR3. The rearrangement uses TRBV10-3 and TRBJ2-7; the match to TRBD1 covers 8 bases. Germline V gives CDR1 ENHRY, CDR2 SYGVKD. This CDR3 spans 14 amino acids. V shed 8 bases, J shed 3 bases, and the junction held 9 bases outside the gene matches. CDR3 in amino acids: CAISGQGAFYEQYF. CDR3 DNA sequence: TGTGCCATCTCGGGGCAGGGGGCTTTCTACGAGCAGTACTTC.

The rearrangement uses TRBV7-9 and TRBJ2-5, with no clear D. The V end lost 1 base, the J end lost 4 bases, and 16 bases lay between the germline ends. The CDR3 has 16 residues. CDR1 SEHNR and CDR2 FQNEAQ come from the germline V gene (reference sequence). This chain's CDR3 is CASSLVDGKRVETQYF. The DNA of the CDR3 is TGTGCCAGCAGCTTAGTGGACGGAAAAAGGGTAGAGACCCAGTACTTC.

The CDR3 loop reads CASKLGTGQIYEQYF. As DNA, the CDR3 is TGCGCCAGCAAACTTGGGACAGGGCAGATCTACGAGCAGTACTTC. V usage is TRBV5-1 and J usage is TRBJ2-7, with TRBD1 matching 9 bases. The V segment lost 6 bases and the J segment 3 bases; nucleotides outside the gene matches: 10. Germline CDR1 reads SGHRS; CDR2 reads YFSETQ. The CDR3 sequence is 15 residues long.

The V call is TRBV6-4, the J call TRBJ2-1; 11 positions agree with TRBD2. The germline V gene has CDR1 MRHNA and CDR2 SNTAGT. The CDR3 runs to 15 residues. V trimming: 3 bases; J trimming: 6 bases; junction bases outside the gene matches: 4. The DNA of the CDR3 is TGTGCCAGCAGTGAATTTAGCGGGGGGGGCAATGAGCAGTTCTTC. This translates into CASSEFSGGGNEQFF.

The rearrangement joins TRBV5-1 to TRBJ2-1; perhaps TRBD2 as D (6 bases). The germline V gene has CDR1 SGHRS and CDR2 YFSETQ. Trimming took off 0 bases at V and 2 bases at J, with 12 bases between the two ends. The CDR3 covers 16 residues. Here the CDR3 reads CASSLAGGGTYNEQFF. The CDR3 DNA reads TGCGCCAGCAGCTTGGCCGGAGGAGGGACCTACAATGAGCAGTTCTTC.

This chain uses TRBV2 with TRBJ1-5; D is unresolved. The V gene's germline CDR1 is SNHLY and CDR2 FYNNEI. The CDR3 consists of 15 residues. Trimming shortened V by 2 bases and J by 0 bases, and 8 bases separated the two germline ends. This CDR3 reads CASSERASSNQPQHF. The DNA for the CDR3 is TGTGCCAGCAGTGAAAGGGCCAGTAGCAATCAGCCCCAGCATTTT.

The count of this clone is one. CDR3 protein: CASSGTRIDEQFF. CDR3 nucleotide sequence: TGTGCCAGCAGCGGGACTAGGATCGATGAGCAGTTCTTC. The gene calls are TRBV5-4 and TRBJ2-1, with 8 positions matching TRBD2. The germline V gene has CDR1 SGHNT and CDR2 YYREEE (reference sequence). V trimming: 4 bases; J trimming: 8 bases; junction bases outside the gene matches: 5. This CDR3 has 13 residues.

This chain links TRBV18 with TRBJ2-7; 8 positions match TRBD1. The CDR3 has 15 amino acids. The V segment lost 5 bases and the J segment 4 bases; nucleotides outside the gene matches: 10. Germline-derived CDR1 and CDR2 are KGHSH and LQKENI. Written as DNA, the CDR3 is TGTGCCAGCTCAGGCCAGAGACAGGGGTTTTACGAGCAGTACTTC. Residues: CASSGQRQGFYEQYF.